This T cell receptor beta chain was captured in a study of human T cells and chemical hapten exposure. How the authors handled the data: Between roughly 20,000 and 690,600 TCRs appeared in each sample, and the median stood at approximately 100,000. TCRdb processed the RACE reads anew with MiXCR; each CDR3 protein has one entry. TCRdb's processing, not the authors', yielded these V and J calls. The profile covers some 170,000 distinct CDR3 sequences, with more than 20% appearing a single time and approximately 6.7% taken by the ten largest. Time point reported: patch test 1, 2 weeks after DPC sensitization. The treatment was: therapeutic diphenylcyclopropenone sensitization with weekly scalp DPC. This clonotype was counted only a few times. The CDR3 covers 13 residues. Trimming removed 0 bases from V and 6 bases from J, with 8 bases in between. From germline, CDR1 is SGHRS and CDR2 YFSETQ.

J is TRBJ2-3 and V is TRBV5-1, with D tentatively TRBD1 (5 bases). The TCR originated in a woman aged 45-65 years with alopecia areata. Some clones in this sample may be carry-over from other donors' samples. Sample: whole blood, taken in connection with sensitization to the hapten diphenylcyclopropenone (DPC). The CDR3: CASSLDSGDTQYF. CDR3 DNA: TGCGCCAGCAGCTTGGATTCAGGGGATACGCAGTATTTT.